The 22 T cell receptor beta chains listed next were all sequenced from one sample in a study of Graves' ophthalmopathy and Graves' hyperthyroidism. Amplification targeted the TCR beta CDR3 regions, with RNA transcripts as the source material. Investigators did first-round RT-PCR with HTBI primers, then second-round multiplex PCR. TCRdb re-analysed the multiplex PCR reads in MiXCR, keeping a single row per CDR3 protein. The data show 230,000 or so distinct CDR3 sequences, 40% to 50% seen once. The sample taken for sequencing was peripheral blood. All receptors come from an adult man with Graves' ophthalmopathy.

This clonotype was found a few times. The CDR3 nucleotides are TGTGCCAGCAGCGCCCAAGGAGGGGGGCTTTCTTACGGCTACACCTTC. It codes for CASSAQGGGLSYGYTF. The V call is TRBV7-8, the J call TRBJ1-2, with a weak D call TRBD1 (6 bases). Germline loops: CDR1 SGHVS, CDR2 FQNEAQ. With 5 bases removed from V and 8 bases from J, the gap between germline ends came to 24 bases. The CDR3 consists of 16 residues.

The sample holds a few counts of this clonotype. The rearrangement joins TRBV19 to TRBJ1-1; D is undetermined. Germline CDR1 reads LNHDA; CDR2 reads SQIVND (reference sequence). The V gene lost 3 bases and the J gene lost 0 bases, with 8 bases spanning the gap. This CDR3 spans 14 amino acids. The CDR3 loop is CASSIGELNTEAFF. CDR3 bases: TGTGCCAGTAGTATCGGGGAGTTGAACACTGAAGCTTTCTTT.

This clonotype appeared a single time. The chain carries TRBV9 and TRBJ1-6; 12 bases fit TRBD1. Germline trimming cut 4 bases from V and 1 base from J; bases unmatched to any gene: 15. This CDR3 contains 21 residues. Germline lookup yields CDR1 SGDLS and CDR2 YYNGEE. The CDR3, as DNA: TGTGCCAGCAGCTCAGAAAACCGGGACAGGGGGCGCGGTTCCTATAATTCACCCCTCCACTTT. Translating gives CASSSENRDRGRGSYNSPLHF.

CDR3: CSPTRKEGYTF. CDR3 sequence (DNA): TGCAGTCCCACCCGGAAAGAAGGCTACACCTTC. The V gene is TRBV20-1, the J gene TRBJ1-2; D remains unclear. Germline values: CDR1 DFQATT, CDR2 SNEGSKA (reference sequence). V was shortened by 8 bases and J by 8 bases, with 15 bases between the two germline ends. The CDR3 is 11 residues long.

The CDR3 DNA sequence: TGCGCCAGCAGCCGGACTAGCGGGGCGGGCACCGGGGAGCTGTTTTTT. Protein product: CASSRTSGAGTGELFF. The gene calls are TRBV5-1 and TRBJ2-2, with 12 positions matching TRBD2. Germline V lookup: CDR1 SGHRS, CDR2 YFSETQ. V lost 4 bases and J lost 4; bases outside the gene matches: 5. This CDR3 is 16 amino acids long.

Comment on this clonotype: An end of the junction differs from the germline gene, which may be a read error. CDR3 sequence reads: CASGLVRTGVSGNTIYF. The CDR3 nucleotides read TGTGCCAGCGGCTTAGTGAGGACAGGAGTCTCTGGAAACACCATATATTTT. This sequence joins TRBV7-9 and TRBJ1-3, with 7 bases that match TRBD1. This CDR3 contains 17 residues. The germline V gene encodes CDR1 SEHNR and CDR2 FQNEAQ (reference sequence). Looking up the rest from reference TRBV7-9 and TRBJ1-3 gives the full variable domain: DTGVSQNPRHKITKRGQNVTFRCDPISEHNRLYWYRQTLGQGPEFLTYFQNEAQLEKSRLLSDRFSAERPKGSFSTLEIQRTEQGDSAMYLCASGLVRTGVSGNTIYFGEGSWLTVV.

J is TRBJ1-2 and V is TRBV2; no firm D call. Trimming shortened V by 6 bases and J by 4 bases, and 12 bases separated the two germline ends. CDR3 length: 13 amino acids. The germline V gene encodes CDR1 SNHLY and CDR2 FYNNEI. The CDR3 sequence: CASSPTDTYGYTF. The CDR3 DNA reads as TGTGCCAGCAGCCCGACGGATACCTATGGCTACACCTTC. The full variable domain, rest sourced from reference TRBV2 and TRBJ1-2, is EPEVTQTPSHQVTQMGQEVILRCVPISNHLYFYWYRQILGQKVEFLVSFYNNEISEKSEIFDDQFSVERPDGSNFTLKIRSTKLEDSAMYFCASSPTDTYGYTFGSGTRLTVV.

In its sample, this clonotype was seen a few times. DNA for the CDR3: TGTGCCAGCAGTGAATTAGGACAGGGGGACTATGGCTACACCTTC. This codes for CASSELGQGDYGYTF. This chain uses TRBV6-1 with TRBJ1-2; 10 bases fit TRBD1. The germline CDR1 and CDR2 sequences are MNHNS and SASEGT. V shed 2 bases, J shed 3 bases, and the junction held 3 bases outside the gene matches. This CDR3 comprises 15 residues.

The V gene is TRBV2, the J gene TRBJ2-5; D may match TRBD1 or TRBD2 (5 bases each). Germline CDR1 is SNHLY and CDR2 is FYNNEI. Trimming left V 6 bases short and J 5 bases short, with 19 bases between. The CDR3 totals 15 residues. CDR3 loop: CASSPLNGGRETQYF. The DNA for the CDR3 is TGTGCCAGCAGCCCTCTCAATGGGGGTCGGGAGACCCAGTACTTC.

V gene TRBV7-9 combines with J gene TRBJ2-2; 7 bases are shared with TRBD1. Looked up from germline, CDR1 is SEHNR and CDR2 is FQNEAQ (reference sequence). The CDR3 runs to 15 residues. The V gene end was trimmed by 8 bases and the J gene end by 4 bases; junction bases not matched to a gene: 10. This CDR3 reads CASRAGGAGTGELFF. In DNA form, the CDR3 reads TGTGCCAGCCGAGCAGGGGGAGCCGGCACCGGGGAGCTGTTTTTT. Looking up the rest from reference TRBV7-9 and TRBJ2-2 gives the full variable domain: DTGVSQNPRHKITKRGQNVTFRCDPISEHNRLYWYRQTLGQGPEFLTYFQNEAQLEKSRLLSDRFSAERPKGSFSTLEIQRTEQGDSAMYLCASRAGGAGTGELFFGEGSRLTVL.

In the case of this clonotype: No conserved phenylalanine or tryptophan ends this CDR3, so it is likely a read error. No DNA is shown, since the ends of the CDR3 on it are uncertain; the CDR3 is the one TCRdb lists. CDR3 loop: CASSLAGG. This chain connects TRBV5-1 to TRBJ1-4; the table's D call, TRBD1, has no DNA check behind it. The CDR3 is 8 amino acids long, termini counted. CDR1 is SGHRS, CDR2 YFSETQ, per germline.

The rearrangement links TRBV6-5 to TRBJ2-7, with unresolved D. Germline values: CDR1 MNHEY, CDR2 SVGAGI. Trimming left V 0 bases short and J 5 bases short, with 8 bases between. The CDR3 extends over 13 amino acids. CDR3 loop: CASSYSMSHEQYF. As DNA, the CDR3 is TGTGCCAGCAGTTACTCGATGTCCCACGAGCAGTACTTC.

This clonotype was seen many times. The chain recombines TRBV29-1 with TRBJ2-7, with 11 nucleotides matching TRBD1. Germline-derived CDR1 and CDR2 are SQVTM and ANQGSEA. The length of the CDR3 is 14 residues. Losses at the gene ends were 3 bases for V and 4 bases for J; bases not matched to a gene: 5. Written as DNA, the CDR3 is TGCAGCGTTGAGGGGACAGGGGGTAAATACGAGCAGTACTTC. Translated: CSVEGTGGKYEQYF.

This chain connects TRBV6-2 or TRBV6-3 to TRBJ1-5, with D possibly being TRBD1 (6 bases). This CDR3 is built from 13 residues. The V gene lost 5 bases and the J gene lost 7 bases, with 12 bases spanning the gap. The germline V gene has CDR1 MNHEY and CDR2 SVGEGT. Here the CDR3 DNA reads TGTGCCAGCAGTGAGGGGGTAGGGCAGCCCCAGCATTTT. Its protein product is CASSEGVGQPQHF.

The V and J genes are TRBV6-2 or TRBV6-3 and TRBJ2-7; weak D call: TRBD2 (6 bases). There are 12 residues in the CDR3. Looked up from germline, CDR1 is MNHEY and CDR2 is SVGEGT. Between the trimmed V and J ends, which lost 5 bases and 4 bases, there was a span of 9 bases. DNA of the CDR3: TGTGCCAGCAGTCACGGGACTTACGAGCAGTACTTC. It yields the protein CASSHGTYEQYF.

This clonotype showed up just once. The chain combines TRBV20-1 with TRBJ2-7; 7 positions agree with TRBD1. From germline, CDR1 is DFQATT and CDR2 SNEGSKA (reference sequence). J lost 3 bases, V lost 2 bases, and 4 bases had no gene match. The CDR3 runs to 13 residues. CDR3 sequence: CSARPGQFYEQYF. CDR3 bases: TGCAGTGCTAGACCGGGACAGTTCTACGAGCAGTACTTC.

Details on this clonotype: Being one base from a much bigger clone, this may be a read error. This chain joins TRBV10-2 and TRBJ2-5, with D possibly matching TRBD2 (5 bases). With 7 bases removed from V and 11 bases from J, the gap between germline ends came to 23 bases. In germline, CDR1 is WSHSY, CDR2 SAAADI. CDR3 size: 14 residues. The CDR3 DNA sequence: TGCGCCAGCACACGACCCGAGGGAGTGGGTGAGCAGTACTTC. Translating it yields CASTRPEGVGEQYF.

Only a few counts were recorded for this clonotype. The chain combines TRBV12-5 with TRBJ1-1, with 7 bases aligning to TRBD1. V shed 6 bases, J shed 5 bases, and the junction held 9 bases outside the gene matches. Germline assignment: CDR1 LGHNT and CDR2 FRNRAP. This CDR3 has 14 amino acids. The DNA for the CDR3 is TGTGCTAGTGGGCCCCGACAGGGAGGGACTGAAGCTTTCTTT. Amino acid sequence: CASGPRQGGTEAFF.

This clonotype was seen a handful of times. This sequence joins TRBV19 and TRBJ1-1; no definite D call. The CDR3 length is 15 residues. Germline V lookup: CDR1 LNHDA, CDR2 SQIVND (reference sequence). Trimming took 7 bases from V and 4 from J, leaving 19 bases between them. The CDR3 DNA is TGTGCCAGTAATGGGATCGGCAGCCGGGTCACTGAAGCTTTCTTT. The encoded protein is CASNGIGSRVTEAFF.

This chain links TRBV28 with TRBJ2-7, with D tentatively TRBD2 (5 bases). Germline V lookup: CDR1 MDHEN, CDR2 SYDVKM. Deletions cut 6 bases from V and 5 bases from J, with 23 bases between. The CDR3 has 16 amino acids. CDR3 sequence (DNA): TGTGCCAGCAGCGAAACCGGGATCGCCTCGATCCACGAGCAGTACTTC. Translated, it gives CASSETGIASIHEQYF.

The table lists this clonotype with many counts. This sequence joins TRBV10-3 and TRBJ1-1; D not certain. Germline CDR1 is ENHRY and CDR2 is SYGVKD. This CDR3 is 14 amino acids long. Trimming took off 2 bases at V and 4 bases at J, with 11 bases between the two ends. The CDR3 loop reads CAISELAGATEAFF. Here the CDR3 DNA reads TGTGCCATCAGTGAGCTCGCGGGCGCCACTGAAGCTTTCTTT.

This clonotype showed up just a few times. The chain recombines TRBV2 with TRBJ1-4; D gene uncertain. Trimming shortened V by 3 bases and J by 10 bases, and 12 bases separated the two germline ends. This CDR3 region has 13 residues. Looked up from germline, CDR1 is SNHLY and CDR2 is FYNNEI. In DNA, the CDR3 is TGTGCCAGCAGTGACCCCACGGGCAGAAAACTGTTTTTT. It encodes CASSDPTGRKLFF.